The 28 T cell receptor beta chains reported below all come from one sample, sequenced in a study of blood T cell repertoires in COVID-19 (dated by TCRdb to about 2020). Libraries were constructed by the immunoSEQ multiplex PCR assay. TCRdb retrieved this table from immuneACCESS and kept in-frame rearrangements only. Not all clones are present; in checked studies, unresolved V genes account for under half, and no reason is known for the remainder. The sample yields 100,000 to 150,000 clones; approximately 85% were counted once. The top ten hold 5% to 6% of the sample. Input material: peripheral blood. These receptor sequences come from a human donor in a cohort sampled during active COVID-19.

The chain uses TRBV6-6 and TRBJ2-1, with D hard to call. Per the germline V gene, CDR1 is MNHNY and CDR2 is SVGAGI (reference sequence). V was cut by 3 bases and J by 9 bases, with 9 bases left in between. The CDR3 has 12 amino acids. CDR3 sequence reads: CASSYSESEQFF. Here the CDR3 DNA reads TGTGCCAGCAGTTATTCGGAGTCTGAGCAGTTCTTC.

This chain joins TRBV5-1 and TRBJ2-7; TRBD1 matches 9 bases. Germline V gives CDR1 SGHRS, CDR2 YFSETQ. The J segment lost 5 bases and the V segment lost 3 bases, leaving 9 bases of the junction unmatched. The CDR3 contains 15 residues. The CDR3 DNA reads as TGCGCCAGCAGCTCCGGACAGGGGAGGACGAACGAGCAGTACTTC. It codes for CASSSGQGRTNEQYF.

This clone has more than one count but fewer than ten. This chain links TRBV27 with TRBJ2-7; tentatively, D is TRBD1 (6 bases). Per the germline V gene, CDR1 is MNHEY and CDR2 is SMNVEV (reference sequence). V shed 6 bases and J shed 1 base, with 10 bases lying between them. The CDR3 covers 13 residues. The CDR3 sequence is CASRAQGSYEQYF. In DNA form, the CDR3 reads TGTGCCAGCAGAGCACAGGGTTCCTACGAGCAGTACTTC.

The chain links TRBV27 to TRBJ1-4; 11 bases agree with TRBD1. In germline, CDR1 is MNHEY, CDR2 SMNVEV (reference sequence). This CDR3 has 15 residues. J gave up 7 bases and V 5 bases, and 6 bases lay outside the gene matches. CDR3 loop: CASSAPGQGGEKLFF. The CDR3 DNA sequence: TGTGCCAGCAGTGCCCCGGGACAGGGGGGTGAAAAACTGTTTTTT. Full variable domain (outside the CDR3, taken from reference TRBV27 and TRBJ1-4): EAQVTQNPRYLITVTGKKLTVTCSQNMNHEYMSWYRQDPGLGLRQIYYSMNVEVTDKGDVPEGYKVSRKEKRNFPLILESPSPNQTSLYFCASSAPGQGGEKLFFGSGTQLSVL.

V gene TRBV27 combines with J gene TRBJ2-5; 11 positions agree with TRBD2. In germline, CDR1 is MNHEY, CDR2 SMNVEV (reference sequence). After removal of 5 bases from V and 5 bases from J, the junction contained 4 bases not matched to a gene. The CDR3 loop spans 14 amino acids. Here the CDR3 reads CASSVSGRGETQYF. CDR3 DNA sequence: TGTGCCAGCAGTGTTAGCGGGAGGGGGGAGACCCAGTACTTC.

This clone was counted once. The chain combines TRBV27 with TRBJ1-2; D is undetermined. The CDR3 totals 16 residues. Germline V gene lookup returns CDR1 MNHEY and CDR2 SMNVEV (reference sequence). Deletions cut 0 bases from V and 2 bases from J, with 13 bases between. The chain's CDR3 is CASSLSTLGGNYGYTF. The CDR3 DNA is TGTGCCAGCAGTTTATCAACCCTGGGAGGGAACTATGGCTACACCTTC.

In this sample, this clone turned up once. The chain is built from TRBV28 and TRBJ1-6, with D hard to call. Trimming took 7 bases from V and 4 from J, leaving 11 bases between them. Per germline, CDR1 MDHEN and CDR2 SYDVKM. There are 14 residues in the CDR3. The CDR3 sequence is CASNGPGYNSPLHF. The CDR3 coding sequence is TGTGCCAGCAACGGCCCAGGTTATAATTCACCCCTCCACTTT.

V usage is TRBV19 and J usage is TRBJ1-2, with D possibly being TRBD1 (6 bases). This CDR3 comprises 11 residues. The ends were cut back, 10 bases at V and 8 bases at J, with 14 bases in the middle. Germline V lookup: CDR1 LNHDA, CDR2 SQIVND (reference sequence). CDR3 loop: CANRQDGGYTF. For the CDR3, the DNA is TGTGCCAATCGACAGGACGGAGGCTACACCTTC.

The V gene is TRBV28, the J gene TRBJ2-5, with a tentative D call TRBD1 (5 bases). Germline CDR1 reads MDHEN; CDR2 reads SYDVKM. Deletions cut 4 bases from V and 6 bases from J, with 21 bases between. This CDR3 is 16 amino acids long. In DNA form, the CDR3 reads TGTGCCAGCAGTTCCCCCCCTGACGATTGGGGCAAGACCCAGTACTTC. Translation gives CASSSPPDDWGKTQYF.

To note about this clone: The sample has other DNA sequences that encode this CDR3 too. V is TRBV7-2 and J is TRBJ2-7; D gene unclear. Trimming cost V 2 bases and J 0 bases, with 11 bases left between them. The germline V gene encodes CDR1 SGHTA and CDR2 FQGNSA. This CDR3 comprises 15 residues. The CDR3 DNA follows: TGTGCCAGCAGCTTAACGTCGGTGAGCTCCTACGAGCAGTACTTC. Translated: CASSLTSVSSYEQYF.

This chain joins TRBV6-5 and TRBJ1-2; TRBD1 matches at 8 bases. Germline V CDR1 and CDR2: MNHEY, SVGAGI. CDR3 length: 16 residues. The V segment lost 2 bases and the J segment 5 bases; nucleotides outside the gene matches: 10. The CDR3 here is CASSYVHTGGIYGYTF. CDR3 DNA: TGTGCCAGCAGTTACGTCCATACAGGGGGAATATATGGCTACACCTTC.

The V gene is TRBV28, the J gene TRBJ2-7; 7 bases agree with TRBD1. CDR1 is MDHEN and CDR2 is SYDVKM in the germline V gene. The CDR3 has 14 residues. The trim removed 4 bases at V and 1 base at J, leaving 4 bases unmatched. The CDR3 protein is CASSSPGQSYEQYF. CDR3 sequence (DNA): TGTGCCAGCAGTTCGCCGGGACAGTCCTACGAGCAGTACTTC.

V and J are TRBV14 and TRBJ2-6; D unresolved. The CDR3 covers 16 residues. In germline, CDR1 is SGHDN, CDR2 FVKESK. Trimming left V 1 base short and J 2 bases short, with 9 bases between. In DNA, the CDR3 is TGTGCCAGCAGCCAAGCGAGACAAGCTGGGGCCAACGTCCTGACTTTC. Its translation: CASSQARQAGANVLTF.

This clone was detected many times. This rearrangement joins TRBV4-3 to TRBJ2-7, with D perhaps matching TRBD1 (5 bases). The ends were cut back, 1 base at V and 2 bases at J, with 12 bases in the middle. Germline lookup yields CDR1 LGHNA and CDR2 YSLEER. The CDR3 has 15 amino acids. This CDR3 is CASSQAHGQTYEQYF. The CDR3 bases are TGCGCCAGCAGCCAAGCGCACGGACAAACCTACGAGCAGTACTTC.

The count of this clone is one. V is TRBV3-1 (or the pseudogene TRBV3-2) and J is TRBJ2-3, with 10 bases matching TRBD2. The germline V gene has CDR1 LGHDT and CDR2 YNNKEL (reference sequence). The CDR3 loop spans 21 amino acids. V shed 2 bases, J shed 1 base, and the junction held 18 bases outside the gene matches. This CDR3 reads CASSQSQVRVPLAGGTDTQYF. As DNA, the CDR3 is TGTGCCAGCAGCCAATCTCAAGTACGGGTTCCTCTAGCGGGAGGCACAGATACGCAGTATTTT.

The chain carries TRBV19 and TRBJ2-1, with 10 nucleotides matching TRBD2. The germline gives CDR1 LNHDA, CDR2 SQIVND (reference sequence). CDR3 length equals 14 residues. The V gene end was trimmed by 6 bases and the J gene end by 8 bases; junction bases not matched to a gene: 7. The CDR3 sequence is CASSLAGVLDEQFF. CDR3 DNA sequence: TGTGCCAGTAGCCTAGCGGGAGTTCTTGATGAGCAGTTCTTC.

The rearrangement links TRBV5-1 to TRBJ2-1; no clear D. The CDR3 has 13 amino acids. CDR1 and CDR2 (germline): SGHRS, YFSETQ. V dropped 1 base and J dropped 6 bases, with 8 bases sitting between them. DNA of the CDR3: TGCGCCAGCAGCTTGATAACTCCCAATGAGCAGTTCTTC. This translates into CASSLITPNEQFF.

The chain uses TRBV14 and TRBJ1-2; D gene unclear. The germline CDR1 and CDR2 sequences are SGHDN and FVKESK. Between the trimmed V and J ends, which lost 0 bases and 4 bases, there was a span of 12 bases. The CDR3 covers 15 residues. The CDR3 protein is CASSQDPGNPYGYTF. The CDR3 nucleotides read TGTGCCAGCAGCCAAGATCCGGGGAACCCCTATGGCTACACCTTC.

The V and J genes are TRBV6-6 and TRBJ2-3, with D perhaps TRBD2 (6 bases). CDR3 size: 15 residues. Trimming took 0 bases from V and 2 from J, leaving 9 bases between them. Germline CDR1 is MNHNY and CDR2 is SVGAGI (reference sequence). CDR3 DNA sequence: TGTGCCAGCAGTTACTCAGGACTAAACACAGATACGCAGTATTTT. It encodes CASSYSGLNTDTQYF.

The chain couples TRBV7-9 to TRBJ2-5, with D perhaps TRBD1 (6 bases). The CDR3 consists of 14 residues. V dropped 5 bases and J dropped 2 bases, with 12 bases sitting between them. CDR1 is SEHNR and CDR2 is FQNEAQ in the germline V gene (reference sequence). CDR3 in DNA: TGTGCCAGCAGCCAGGGGCACCCGCAAGAGACCCAGTACTTC. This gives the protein CASSQGHPQETQYF.

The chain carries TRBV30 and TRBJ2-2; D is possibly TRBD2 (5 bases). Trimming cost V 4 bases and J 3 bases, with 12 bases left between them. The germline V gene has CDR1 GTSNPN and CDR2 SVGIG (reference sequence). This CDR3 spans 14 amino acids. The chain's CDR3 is CAWMRAGDTGELFF. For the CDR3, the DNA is TGTGCCTGGATGAGGGCAGGCGACACCGGGGAGCTGTTTTTT. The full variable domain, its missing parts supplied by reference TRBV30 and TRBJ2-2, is SQTIHQWPATLVQPVGSPLSLECTVEGTSNPNLYWYRQAAGRGLQLLFYSVGIGQISSEVPQNLSASRPQDRQFILSSKKLLLSDSGFYLCAWMRAGDTGELFFGEGSRLTVL.

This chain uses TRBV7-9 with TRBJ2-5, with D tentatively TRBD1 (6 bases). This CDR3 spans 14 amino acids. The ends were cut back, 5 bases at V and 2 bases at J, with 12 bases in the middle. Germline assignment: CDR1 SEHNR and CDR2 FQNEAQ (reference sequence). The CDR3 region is CASSPRGRQETQYF. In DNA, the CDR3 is TGTGCCAGCAGCCCCAGGGGTCGGCAAGAGACCCAGTACTTC.

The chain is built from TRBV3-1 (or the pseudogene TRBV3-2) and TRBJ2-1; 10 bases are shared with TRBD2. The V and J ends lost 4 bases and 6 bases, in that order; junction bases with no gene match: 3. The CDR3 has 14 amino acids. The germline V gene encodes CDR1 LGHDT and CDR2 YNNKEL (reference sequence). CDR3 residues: CASSLLAGSNEQFF. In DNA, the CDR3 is TGTGCCAGCAGCCTACTAGCGGGGAGCAATGAGCAGTTCTTC.

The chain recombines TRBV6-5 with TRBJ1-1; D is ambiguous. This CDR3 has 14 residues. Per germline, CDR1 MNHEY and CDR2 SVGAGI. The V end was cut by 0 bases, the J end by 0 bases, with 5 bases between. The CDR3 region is CASSYSTLNTEAFF. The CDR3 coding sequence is TGTGCCAGCAGTTACTCCACATTGAACACTGAAGCTTTCTTT.

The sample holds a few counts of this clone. The DNA of the CDR3 is TGTGCCTGGAGTGTAATGGCCGTCCGTCAGCCCCAGCATTTT. This sequence encodes CAWSVMAVRQPQHF. The V gene is TRBV30, the J gene TRBJ1-5, with D uncertain. Germline V gene lookup returns CDR1 GTSNPN and CDR2 SVGIG (reference sequence). The CDR3 length is 14 residues. V dropped 0 bases and J dropped 6 bases, with 12 bases sitting between them.

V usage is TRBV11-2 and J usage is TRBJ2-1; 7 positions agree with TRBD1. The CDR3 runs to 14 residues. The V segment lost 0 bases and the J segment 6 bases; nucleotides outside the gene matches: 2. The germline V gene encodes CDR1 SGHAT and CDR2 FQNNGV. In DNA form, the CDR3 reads TGTGCCAGCAGCTTAGAACAGGGGCCCAATGAGCAGTTCTTC. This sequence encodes CASSLEQGPNEQFF. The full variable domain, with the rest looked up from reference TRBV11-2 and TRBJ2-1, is EAGVAQSPRYKIIEKRQSVAFWCNPISGHATLYWYQQILGQGPKLLIQFQNNGVVDDSQLPKDRFSAERLKGVDSTLKIQPAKLEDSAVYLCASSLEQGPNEQFFGPGTRLTVL.

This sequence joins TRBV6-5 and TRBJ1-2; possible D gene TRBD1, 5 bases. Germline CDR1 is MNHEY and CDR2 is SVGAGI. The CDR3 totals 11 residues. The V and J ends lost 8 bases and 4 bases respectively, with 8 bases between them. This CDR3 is CASSQGYGYTF. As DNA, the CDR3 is TGTGCCAGCTCTCAGGGCTATGGCTACACCTTC.

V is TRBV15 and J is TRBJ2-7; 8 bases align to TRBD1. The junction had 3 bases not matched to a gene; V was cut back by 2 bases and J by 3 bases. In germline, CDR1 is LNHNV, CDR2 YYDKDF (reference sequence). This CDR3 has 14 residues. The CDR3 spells CATSRPTGGYEQYF. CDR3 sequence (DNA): TGTGCCACCAGCAGACCTACAGGGGGCTACGAGCAGTACTTC.